This T cell receptor (beta chain) is drawn from a study of beta chain features in type 1 diabetes. Whole-study context: Cell yields, gender and age were comparable in patients and healthy donors.

Notes on the study in general: Shorter TCRB CDR3s, moderately but significantly so, were found in Type 1 diabetes patients in all four CD4+ subsets. Researchers reported that naive, central memory and Treg TCRB repertoires appeared more similar in patients than in healthy donors.

Trimming shortened V by 3 bases and J by 5 bases, and 7 bases separated the two germline ends. Germline-derived CDR1 and CDR2 are SGHTA and FQGNSA. The CDR3 runs 12 residues. Reverse transcription of all isolated RNA meant that expressed TCRB transcripts were sequenced. The table came from immunoSEQ multiplex PCR; TCRdb's copy has only in-frame clones and leaves some out. The sample records 15,000 to 20,000 clones, about 50% being singletons. For this clone: The target antigen is unknown.

Sequencing was done on a sample of stem cell memory CD4+ T cells from blood. This clonotype was sampled from a man aged 18 to 29 in good health. The rearrangement links TRBV7-2 to TRBJ2-5; D is ambiguous. The CDR3 bases are TGTGCCAGCAGCTTTAGTCGGGAGACCCAGTACTTC. Amino acids: CASSFSRETQYF.